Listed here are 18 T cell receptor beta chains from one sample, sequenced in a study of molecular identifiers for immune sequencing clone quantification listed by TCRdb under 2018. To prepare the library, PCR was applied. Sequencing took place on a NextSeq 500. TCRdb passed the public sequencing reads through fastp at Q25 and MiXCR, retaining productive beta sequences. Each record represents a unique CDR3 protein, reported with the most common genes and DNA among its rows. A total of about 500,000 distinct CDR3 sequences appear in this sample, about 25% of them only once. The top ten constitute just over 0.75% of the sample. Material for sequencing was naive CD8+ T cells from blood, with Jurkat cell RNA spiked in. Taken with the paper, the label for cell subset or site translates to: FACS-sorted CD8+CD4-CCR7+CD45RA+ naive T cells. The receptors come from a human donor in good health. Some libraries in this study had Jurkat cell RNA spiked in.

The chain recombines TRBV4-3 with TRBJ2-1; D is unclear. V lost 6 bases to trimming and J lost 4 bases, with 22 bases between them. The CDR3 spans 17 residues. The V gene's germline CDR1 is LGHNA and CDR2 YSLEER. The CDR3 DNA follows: TGCGCCAGCAGTAACACGGCGGTGGATTCCATTTACAATGAGCAGTTCTTC. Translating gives CASSNTAVDSIYNEQFF.

The CDR3 is CARRPEFTLNEKLFF. CDR3 sequence (DNA): TGCGCCCGCCGCCCAGAATTCACACTTAATGAAAAACTGTTTTTT. The chain carries TRBV4-3 and TRBJ1-4; no reliable D call. Per the germline V gene, CDR1 is LGHNA and CDR2 is YSLEER. The CDR3 contains 15 residues. V lost 11 bases, J lost 4 bases, and 20 bases lay in between.

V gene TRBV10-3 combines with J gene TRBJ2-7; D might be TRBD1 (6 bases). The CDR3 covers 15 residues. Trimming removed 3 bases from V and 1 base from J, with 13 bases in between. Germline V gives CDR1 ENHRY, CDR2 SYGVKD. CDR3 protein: CAISDWDMISYEQYF. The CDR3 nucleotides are TGTGCCATCAGTGATTGGGACATGATTTCCTACGAGCAGTACTTC.

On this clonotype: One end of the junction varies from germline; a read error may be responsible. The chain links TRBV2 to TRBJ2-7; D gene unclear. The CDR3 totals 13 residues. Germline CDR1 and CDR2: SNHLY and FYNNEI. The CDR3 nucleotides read TGTGCCAGCAGCGACACATTATCCTGCGAGCAGTACTTC. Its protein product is CASSDTLSCEQYF.

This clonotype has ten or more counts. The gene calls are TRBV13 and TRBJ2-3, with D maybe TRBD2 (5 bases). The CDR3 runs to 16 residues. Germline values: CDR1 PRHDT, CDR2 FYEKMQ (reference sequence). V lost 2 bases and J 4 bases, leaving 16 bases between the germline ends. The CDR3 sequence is CASSLFLGNHADTQYF. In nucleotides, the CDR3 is TGTGCCAGCAGCTTATTTCTCGGGAATCACGCAGATACGCAGTATTTT. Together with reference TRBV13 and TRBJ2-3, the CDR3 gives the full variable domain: AAGVIQSPRHLIKEKRETATLKCYPIPRHDTVYWYQQGPGQDPQFLISFYEKMQSDKGSIPDRFSAQQFSDYHSELNMSSLELGDSALYFCASSLFLGNHADTQYFGPGTRLTVL.

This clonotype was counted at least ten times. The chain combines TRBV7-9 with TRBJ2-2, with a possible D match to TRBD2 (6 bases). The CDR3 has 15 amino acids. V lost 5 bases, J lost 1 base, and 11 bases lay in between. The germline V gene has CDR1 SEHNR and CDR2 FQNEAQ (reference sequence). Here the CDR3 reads CASSPGTWNTGELFF. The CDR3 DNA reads TGTGCCAGCAGCCCGGGGACTTGGAACACCGGGGAGCTGTTTTTT.

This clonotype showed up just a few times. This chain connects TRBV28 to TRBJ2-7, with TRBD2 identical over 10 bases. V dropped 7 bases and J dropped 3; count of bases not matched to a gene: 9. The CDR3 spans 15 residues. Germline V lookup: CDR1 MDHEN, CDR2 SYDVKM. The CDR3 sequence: CASTLGLAGVYEQYF. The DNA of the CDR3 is TGTGCCAGCACCTTAGGTCTAGCGGGAGTCTACGAGCAGTACTTC.

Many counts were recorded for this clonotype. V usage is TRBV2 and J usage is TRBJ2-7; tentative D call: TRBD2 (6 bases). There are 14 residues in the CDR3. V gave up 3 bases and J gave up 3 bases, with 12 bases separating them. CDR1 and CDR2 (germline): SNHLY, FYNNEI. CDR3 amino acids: CASSDRAGGYEQYF. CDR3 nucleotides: TGTGCCAGCAGTGACCGGGCCGGGGGCTACGAGCAGTACTTC.

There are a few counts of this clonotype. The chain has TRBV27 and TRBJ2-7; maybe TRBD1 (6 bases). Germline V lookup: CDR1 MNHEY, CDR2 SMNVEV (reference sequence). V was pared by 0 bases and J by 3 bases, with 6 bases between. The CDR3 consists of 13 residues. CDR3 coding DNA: TGTGCCAGCAGTTTATCCAGGGGCTACGAGCAGTACTTC. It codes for CASSLSRGYEQYF.

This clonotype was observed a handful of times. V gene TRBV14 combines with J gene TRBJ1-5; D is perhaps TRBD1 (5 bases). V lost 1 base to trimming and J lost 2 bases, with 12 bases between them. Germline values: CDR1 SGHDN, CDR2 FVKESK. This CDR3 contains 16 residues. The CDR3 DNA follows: TGTGCCAGCAGCCAAGCTTCTGGGGGACGCAATCAGCCCCAGCATTTT. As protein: CASSQASGGRNQPQHF.

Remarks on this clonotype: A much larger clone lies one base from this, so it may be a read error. DNA of the CDR3: TGTGCCGGCAGCTTGTCTCTCAGTAAAGAGACCCAGTACTTC. Its protein product is CAGSLSLSKETQYF. The V call is TRBV5-4, the J call TRBJ2-5; no reliable D call. The germline CDR1 and CDR2 sequences are SGHNT and YYREEE (reference sequence). CDR3 size: 14 residues. Full variable domain (rest looked up from reference TRBV5-4 and TRBJ2-5): ETGVTQSPTHLIKTRGQQVTLRCSSQSGHNTVSWYQQALGQGPQFIFQYYREEENGRGNFPPRFSGLQFPNYSSELNVNALELDDSALYLCAGSLSLSKETQYFGPGTRLLVL.

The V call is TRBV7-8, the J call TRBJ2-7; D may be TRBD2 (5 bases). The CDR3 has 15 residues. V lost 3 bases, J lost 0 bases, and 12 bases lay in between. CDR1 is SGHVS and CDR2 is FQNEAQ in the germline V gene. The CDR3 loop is CASSFDYASSYEQYF. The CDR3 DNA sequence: TGTGCCAGCAGCTTCGACTACGCTAGCTCCTACGAGCAGTACTTC.

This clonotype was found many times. The CDR3 reads CASSYGATSTDTQYF. The CDR3 nucleotides read TGTGCCAGCAGTTACGGGGCGACTAGCACAGATACGCAGTATTTT. The V and J genes are TRBV6-6 and TRBJ2-3; possible D gene TRBD1, 5 bases. Germline CDR1 and CDR2: MNHNY and SVGAGI (reference sequence). The CDR3 spans 15 residues. V dropped 2 bases and J dropped 0 bases, with 9 bases sitting between them.

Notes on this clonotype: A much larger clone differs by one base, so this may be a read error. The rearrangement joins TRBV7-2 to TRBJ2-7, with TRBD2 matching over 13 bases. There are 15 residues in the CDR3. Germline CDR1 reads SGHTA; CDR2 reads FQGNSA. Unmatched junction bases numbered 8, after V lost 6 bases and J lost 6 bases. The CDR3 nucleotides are TGTGCCAGCAGGCCGGGGACTAGCGGGACCTGCGAGCAGTACTTC. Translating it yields CASRPGTSGTCEQYF.

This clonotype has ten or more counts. In nucleotides, the CDR3 is TGCAGTGCTGGGTACTGGAGTATAAGCACAGATACGCAGTATTTT. Translated, it gives CSAGYWSISTDTQYF. V gene TRBV20-1 combines with J gene TRBJ2-3; D gene uncertain. This CDR3 region has 15 residues. Germline V gene data show CDR1 as DFQATT and CDR2 as SNEGSKA (reference sequence). The V end lost 5 bases, the J end lost 0 bases, and 15 bases lay between the germline ends.

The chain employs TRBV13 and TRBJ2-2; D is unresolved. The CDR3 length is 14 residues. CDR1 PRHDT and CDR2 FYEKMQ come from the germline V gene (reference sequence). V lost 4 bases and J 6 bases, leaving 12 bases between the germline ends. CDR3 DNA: TGTGCCAGCAGCTCCCCTGAGTGGGCCGGGGAGCTGTTTTTT. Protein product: CASSSPEWAGELFF.

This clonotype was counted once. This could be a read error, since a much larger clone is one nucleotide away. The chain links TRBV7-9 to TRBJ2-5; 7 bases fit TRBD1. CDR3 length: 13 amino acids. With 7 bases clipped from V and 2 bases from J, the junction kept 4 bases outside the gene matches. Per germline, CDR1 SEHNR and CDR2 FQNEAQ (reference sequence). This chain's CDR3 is CASILGQQETQYF. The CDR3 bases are TGTGCCAGCATCCTGGGACAGCAAGAGACCCAGTACTTC.

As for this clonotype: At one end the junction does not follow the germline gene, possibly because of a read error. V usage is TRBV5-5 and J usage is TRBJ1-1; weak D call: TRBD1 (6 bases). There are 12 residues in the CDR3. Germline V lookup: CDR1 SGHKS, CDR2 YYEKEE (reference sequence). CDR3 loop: CASRDRGGEAYF. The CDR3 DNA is TGTGCCAGCAGGGATAGGGGGGGTGAAGCCTACTTT.